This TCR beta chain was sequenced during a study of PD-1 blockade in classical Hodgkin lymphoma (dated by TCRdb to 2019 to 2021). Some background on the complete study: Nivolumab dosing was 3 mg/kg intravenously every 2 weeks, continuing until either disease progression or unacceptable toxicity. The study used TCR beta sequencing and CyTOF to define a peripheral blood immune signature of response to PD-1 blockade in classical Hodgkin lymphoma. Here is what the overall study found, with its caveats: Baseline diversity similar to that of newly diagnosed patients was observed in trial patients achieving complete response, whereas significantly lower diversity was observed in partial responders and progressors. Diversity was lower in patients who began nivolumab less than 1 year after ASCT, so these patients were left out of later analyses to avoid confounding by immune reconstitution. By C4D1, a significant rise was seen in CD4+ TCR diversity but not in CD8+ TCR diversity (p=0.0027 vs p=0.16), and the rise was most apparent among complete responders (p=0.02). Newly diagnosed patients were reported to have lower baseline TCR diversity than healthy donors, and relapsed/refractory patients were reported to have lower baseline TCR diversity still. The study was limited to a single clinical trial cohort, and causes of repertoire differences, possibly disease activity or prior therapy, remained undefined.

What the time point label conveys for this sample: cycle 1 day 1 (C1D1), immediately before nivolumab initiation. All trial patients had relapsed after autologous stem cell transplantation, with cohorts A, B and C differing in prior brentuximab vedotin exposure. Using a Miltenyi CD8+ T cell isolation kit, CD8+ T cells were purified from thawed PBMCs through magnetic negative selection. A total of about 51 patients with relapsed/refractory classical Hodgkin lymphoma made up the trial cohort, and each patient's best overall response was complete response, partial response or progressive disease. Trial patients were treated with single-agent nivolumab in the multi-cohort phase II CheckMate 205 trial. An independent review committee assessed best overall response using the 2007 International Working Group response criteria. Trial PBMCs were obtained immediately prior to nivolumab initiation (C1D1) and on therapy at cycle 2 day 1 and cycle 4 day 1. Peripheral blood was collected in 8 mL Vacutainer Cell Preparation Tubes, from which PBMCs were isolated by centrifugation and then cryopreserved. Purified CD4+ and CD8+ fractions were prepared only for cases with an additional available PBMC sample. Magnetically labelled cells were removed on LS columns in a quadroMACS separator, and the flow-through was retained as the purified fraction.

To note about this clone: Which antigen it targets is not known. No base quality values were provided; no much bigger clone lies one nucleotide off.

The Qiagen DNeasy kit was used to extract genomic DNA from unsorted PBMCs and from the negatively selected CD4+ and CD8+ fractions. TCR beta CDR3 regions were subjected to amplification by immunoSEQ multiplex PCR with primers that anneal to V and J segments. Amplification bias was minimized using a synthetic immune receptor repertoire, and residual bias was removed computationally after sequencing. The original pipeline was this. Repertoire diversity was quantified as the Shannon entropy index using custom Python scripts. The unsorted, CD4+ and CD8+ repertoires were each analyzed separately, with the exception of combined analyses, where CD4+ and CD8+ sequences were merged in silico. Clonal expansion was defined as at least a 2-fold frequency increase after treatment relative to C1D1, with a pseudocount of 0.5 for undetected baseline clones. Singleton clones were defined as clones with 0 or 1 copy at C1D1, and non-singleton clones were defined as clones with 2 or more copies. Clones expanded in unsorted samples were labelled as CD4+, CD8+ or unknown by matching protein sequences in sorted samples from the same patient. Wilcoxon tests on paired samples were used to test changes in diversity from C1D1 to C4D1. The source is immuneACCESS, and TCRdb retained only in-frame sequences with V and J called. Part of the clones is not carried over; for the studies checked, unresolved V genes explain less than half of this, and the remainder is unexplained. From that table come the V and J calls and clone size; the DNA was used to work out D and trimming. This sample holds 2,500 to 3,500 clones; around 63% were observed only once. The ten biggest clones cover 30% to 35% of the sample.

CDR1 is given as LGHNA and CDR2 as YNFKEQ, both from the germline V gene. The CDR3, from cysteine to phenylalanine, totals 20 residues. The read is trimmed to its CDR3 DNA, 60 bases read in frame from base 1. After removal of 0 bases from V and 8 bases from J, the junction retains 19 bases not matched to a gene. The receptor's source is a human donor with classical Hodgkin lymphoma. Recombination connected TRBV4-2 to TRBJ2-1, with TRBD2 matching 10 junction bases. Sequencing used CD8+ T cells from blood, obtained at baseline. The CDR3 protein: CASSQEVLAGDLTDNYEQFF. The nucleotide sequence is TGTGCCAGCAGCCAAGAAGTCCTAGCGGGAGACCTCACCGATAACTATGAGCAGTTCTTC.